One sample yielded the 32 T cell receptor beta chains listed below, sequenced in a study of T cell repertoires in cytomegalovirus infection. These TCRs' antigens remain unknown. TCRdb re-called the reads with MiXCR, one entry per CDR3 protein. The repertoire holds about 770,000 distinct CDR3 sequences, with 25% to 35% as singletons. The starting material was cultured CD8+ T cells from PBMCs, obtained from culture after CMV antigen stimulation. The receptors shown here come from a human donor in good health (CMV status not recorded). Some clones in this sample may be carry-over from other donors' samples.

This clonotype was recorded a few times. The rearrangement joins TRBV7-9 to TRBJ2-6; D possibly corresponds to TRBD2 (6 bases). Germline lookup yields CDR1 SEHNR and CDR2 FQNEAQ (reference sequence). The CDR3 has 15 amino acids. Trimming took 3 bases from V and 2 from J, leaving 8 bases between them. CDR3: CASSFREAGANVLTF. Here the CDR3 DNA reads TGTGCCAGCAGCTTTAGGGAGGCTGGGGCCAACGTCCTGACTTTC. The variable domain in full, with the rest retrieved from reference TRBV7-9 and TRBJ2-6, is DTGVSQNPRHKITKRGQNVTFRCDPISEHNRLYWYRQTLGQGPEFLTYFQNEAQLEKSRLLSDRFSAERPKGSFSTLEIQRTEQGDSAMYLCASSFREAGANVLTFGAGSRLTVL.

This chain connects TRBV19 to TRBJ1-5; 8 bases align to TRBD1. CDR3 length: 17 residues. From germline, CDR1 is LNHDA and CDR2 SQIVND (reference sequence). V lost 3 bases and J lost 3; bases outside the gene matches: 10. The CDR3: CASSIPMDRAINQPQHF. In nucleotides, the CDR3 is TGTGCCAGTAGTATCCCAATGGACAGGGCGATCAATCAGCCCCAGCATTTT.

The chain employs TRBV19 and TRBJ2-2; 8 bases map to TRBD1. CDR3 length: 17 amino acids. The V segment lost 6 bases and the J segment 5 bases; nucleotides outside the gene matches: 14. Germline lookup yields CDR1 LNHDA and CDR2 SQIVND (reference sequence). CDR3 sequence reads: CASRSRQGSLVTGELFF. DNA for the CDR3: TGTGCCAGTAGAAGCCGACAGGGGTCACTAGTTACCGGGGAGCTGTTTTTT.

The chain has TRBV6-1 and TRBJ1-6; a possible D gene is TRBD1 (6 bases). The CDR3 covers 14 residues. Germline V gene lookup returns CDR1 MNHNS and CDR2 SASEGT. The V and J ends lost 4 bases and 8 bases respectively, with 12 bases between them. Here the CDR3 DNA reads TGTGCCAGCAGTGCCCAGGACAGCTATTCACCCCTCCACTTT. It codes for CASSAQDSYSPLHF.

The chain links TRBV7-9 to TRBJ1-5; 9 bases map to TRBD1. With 5 bases clipped from V and 7 bases from J, the junction kept 6 bases outside the gene matches. Germline-derived CDR1 and CDR2 are SEHNR and FQNEAQ (reference sequence). The CDR3 has 14 residues. CDR3 loop: CASSLNRGQQPQHF. In DNA form, the CDR3 reads TGTGCCAGCAGCCTAAACAGGGGGCAACAGCCCCAGCATTTT.

The chain combines TRBV7-6 with TRBJ1-1; tentative D call: TRBD1 (5 bases). CDR3 length: 15 amino acids. Germline assignment: CDR1 SGHVS and CDR2 FNYEAQ. Between the trimmed V and J ends, which lost 5 bases and 3 bases, there was a span of 16 bases. The CDR3 is CASSTQIRGDTEAFF. In DNA, the CDR3 is TGTGCCAGCAGCACCCAGATCCGGGGGGACACTGAAGCTTTCTTT.

This clonotype has ten or more counts. V and J are TRBV7-6 and TRBJ2-2; 10 bases match TRBD1. Per the germline V gene, CDR1 is SGHVS and CDR2 is FNYEAQ. There are 21 residues in the CDR3. V trimming: 3 bases; J trimming: 0 bases; junction bases outside the gene matches: 16. CDR3 loop: CASSFLIRTGGNFANTGELFF. CDR3 DNA sequence: TGTGCCAGCAGCTTCTTAATTAGGACAGGGGGAAATTTCGCGAACACCGGGGAGCTGTTTTTT.

This clonotype was picked up many times. V is TRBV7-2 and J is TRBJ1-1; D gene uncertain. The CDR3 is made up of 16 amino acids. Germline-derived CDR1 and CDR2 are SGHTA and FQGNSA. Between the trimmed V and J ends, which lost 5 bases and 0 bases, there was a span of 16 bases. This chain's CDR3 is CASSPPMQEMNTEAFF. The CDR3 coding sequence is TGTGCCAGCAGCCCACCAATGCAGGAAATGAACACTGAAGCTTTCTTT.

The table lists this clonotype with a count of one. The rearrangement links TRBV13 to TRBJ2-5; TRBD1 matches 7 bases. V was pared by 2 bases and J by 4 bases, with 4 bases of the junction left unmatched. The CDR3 consists of 14 residues. Germline loops: CDR1 PRHDT, CDR2 FYEKMQ (reference sequence). This chain's CDR3 is CASSLRSGGETQYF. The CDR3 bases are TGTGCCAGCAGCTTAAGGTCAGGGGGAGAGACCCAGTACTTC.

The CDR3 bases are TGTGCCAGCAGTTTACGCCAGGACAGGGGTCTCTATGGCTACACCTTC. Amino acid sequence: CASSLRQDRGLYGYTF. The chain joins TRBV27 to TRBJ1-2; 9 bases fit TRBD1. Germline V CDR1 and CDR2: MNHEY, SMNVEV (reference sequence). Unmatched junction bases numbered 8, after V lost 2 bases and J lost 4 bases. The CDR3 runs 16 residues.

This clonotype was counted between two and nine times. V usage is TRBV6-6 and J usage is TRBJ1-3, with 12 bases that match TRBD1. V shed 2 bases and J 3 bases; nucleotides not matched to a gene: 14. This CDR3 spans 20 amino acids. Germline loops: CDR1 MNHNY, CDR2 SVGAGI (reference sequence). The CDR3 bases are TGTGCCAGCAGTTACCCGCGAGATGGGACAGGGGGCTCCCTTGGAAACACCATATATTTT. Translated, it gives CASSYPRDGTGGSLGNTIYF.

This clonotype was picked up a small number of times. The chain links TRBV27 to TRBJ2-7; D gene ambiguous. V was cut by 3 bases and J by 0 bases, with 9 bases left in between. The CDR3 runs to 14 residues. Germline-derived CDR1 and CDR2 are MNHEY and SMNVEV (reference sequence). In nucleotides, the CDR3 is TGTGCCAGCAGTTTGAGGCAGGCCTCCTACGAGCAGTACTTC. It yields the protein CASSLRQASYEQYF.

Only a few counts were recorded for this clonotype. This chain joins TRBV4-1 and TRBJ1-5; perhaps TRBD1 as D (5 bases). The CDR3 is 16 residues long. Trimming left V 0 bases short and J 4 bases short, with 13 bases between. From germline, CDR1 is MGHRA and CDR2 YSYEKL. In DNA form, the CDR3 reads TGCGCCAGCAGCCAAGAACCCAGGGTTATTAATCAGCCCCAGCATTTT. Residues: CASSQEPRVINQPQHF.

V is TRBV10-3 and J is TRBJ1-2, with 7 nucleotides matching TRBD1. The CDR3 length is 14 residues. CDR1 ENHRY and CDR2 SYGVKD come from the germline V gene. V gave up 2 bases and J gave up 0 bases; unmatched junction bases: 0. CDR3 amino acids: CAISEDRANYGYTF. The CDR3 DNA follows: TGTGCCATCAGTGAGGACAGGGCTAACTATGGCTACACCTTC.

The gene calls are TRBV5-5 and TRBJ2-3, with D perhaps TRBD1 (5 bases). This CDR3 spans 14 amino acids. Germline V gene lookup returns CDR1 SGHKS and CDR2 YYEKEE (reference sequence). The ends were cut back, 4 bases at V and 0 bases at J, with 9 bases in the middle. CDR3 region: CASSHGASTDTQYF. The CDR3 nucleotides read TGTGCCAGCAGCCATGGGGCTAGCACAGATACGCAGTATTTT. The variable domain in full, completed from reference TRBV5-5 and TRBJ2-3, reads DAGVTQSPTHLIKTRGQQVTLRCSPISGHKSVSWYQQVLGQGPQFIFQYYEKEERGRGNFPDRFSARQFPNYSSELNVNALLLGDSALYLCASSHGASTDTQYFGPGTRLTVL.

V is TRBV6-5 and J is TRBJ2-5, with D uncertain. The germline CDR1 and CDR2 sequences are MNHEY and SVGAGI. The CDR3 consists of 15 residues. Trimming shortened V by 0 bases and J by 2 bases, and 10 bases separated the two germline ends. The chain's CDR3 is CASSYSFLAQETQYF. CDR3 nucleotide sequence: TGTGCCAGCAGTTACTCATTTTTAGCACAAGAGACCCAGTACTTC.

This clonotype was observed a few times. This chain links TRBV27 with TRBJ1-2, with 9 bases fitting TRBD1. CDR3 size: 17 residues. Germline CDR1 is MNHEY and CDR2 is SMNVEV (reference sequence). J was trimmed by 0 bases and V by 5 bases; bases with no gene match: 10. The CDR3 region has the DNA TGTGCCAGCAGTCTCCGGGACAGGGAGAAGGCTAACTATGGCTACACCTTC. Its protein product is CASSLRDREKANYGYTF.

The gene calls are TRBV20-1 and TRBJ2-7, with D perhaps matching TRBD1 or TRBD2 (5 bases each). This CDR3 comprises 14 residues. Trimming removed 0 bases at V and 0 bases at J, with 9 bases between. In germline, CDR1 is DFQATT, CDR2 SNEGSKA (reference sequence). The CDR3 sequence: CSARDRDGSYEQYV. CDR3 sequence (DNA): TGCAGTGCTAGAGACAGGGACGGCTCCTACGAGCAGTACGTC.

The chain recombines TRBV7-9 with TRBJ2-1, with TRBD2 matching over 7 bases. V trimming: 7 bases; J trimming: 15 bases; junction bases outside the gene matches: 6. The CDR3 loop spans 10 amino acids. Germline CDR1 is SEHNR and CDR2 is FQNEAQ (reference sequence). CDR3 in DNA: TGTGCCAGCACGCGGGACTATTTGTTCTTC. Translating gives CASTRDYLFF.

The rearrangement uses TRBV29-1 and TRBJ1-2, with no clear D. The CDR3 consists of 12 residues. Germline CDR1 is SQVTM and CDR2 is ANQGSEA. Deletions cut 2 bases from V and 4 bases from J, with 8 bases between. CDR3 in amino acids: CSVETDPYGYTF. The CDR3 coding sequence is TGCAGCGTTGAAACTGATCCCTATGGCTACACCTTC.

This clonotype was recorded many times. J is TRBJ2-7 and V is TRBV7-9; 11 nucleotides line up with TRBD1. The CDR3 length is 17 residues. Trimming cost V 2 bases and J 2 bases; bases outside gene matches: 8. Germline V lookup: CDR1 SEHNR, CDR2 FQNEAQ (reference sequence). This CDR3 is CASSLMGRGQGAYEQYF. The CDR3 coding sequence is TGTGCCAGCAGCTTAATGGGTAGGGGACAGGGGGCCTACGAGCAGTACTTC. Combining the CDR3 with reference TRBV7-9 and TRBJ2-7 gives the whole variable domain DTGVSQNPRHKITKRGQNVTFRCDPISEHNRLYWYRQTLGQGPEFLTYFQNEAQLEKSRLLSDRFSAERPKGSFSTLEIQRTEQGDSAMYLCASSLMGRGQGAYEQYFGPGTRLTVT.

The gene calls are TRBV18 and TRBJ1-5, with D hard to call. The V gene lost 3 bases and the J gene lost 3 bases, with 9 bases spanning the gap. Germline V lookup: CDR1 KGHSH, CDR2 LQKENI. This CDR3 has 14 amino acids. CDR3 amino acids: CASSPEGHNQPQHF. CDR3 DNA sequence: TGTGCCAGCTCACCGGAGGGTCACAATCAGCCCCAGCATTTT.

This chain uses TRBV25-1 with TRBJ2-5; TRBD1 matches 7 bases. V was pared by 1 base and J by 4 bases, with 3 bases of the junction left unmatched. The CDR3 totals 14 residues. The germline V gene encodes CDR1 MGHDK and CDR2 SYGVNS. The CDR3 spells CASSEWGQSETQYF. The CDR3 bases are TGTGCCAGCAGTGAATGGGGACAGTCAGAGACCCAGTACTTC. Together with reference TRBV25-1 and TRBJ2-5, the CDR3 gives the full variable domain: EADIYQTPRYLVIGTGKKITLECSQTMGHDKMYWYQQDPGMELHLIHYSYGVNSTEKGDLSSESTVSRIRTEHFPLTLESARPSHTSQYLCASSEWGQSETQYFGPGTRLLVL.

This chain joins TRBV28 and TRBJ2-1; 13 bases are a match to TRBD2. CDR3 length: 15 residues. Germline V lookup: CDR1 MDHEN, CDR2 SYDVKM. Trimming removed 5 bases from V and 7 bases from J; junction bases left unmatched: 5. The CDR3 nucleotides read TGTGCCAGCAGTCAGGGACTAGCGGGGCTGAATGAGCAGTTCTTC. It yields the protein CASSQGLAGLNEQFF.

V usage is TRBV5-4 and J usage is TRBJ2-1, with 9 nucleotides matching TRBD2. Germline CDR1 and CDR2: SGHNT and YYREEE (reference sequence). The CDR3 runs to 15 residues. Trimming took 2 bases from V and 8 from J; bases not matched to a gene: 8. The CDR3 spells CASSFLGGGAYEQFF. The DNA of the CDR3 is TGTGCCAGCAGCTTCCTTGGCGGGGGGGCATATGAGCAGTTCTTC.

A note on this clonotype: The junction departs from the called germline gene at one end, perhaps through a read error. J is TRBJ1-5 and V is TRBV19, with 7 bases aligning to TRBD1. The CDR3 runs 13 residues. The germline V gene has CDR1 LNHDA and CDR2 SQIVND (reference sequence). For the CDR3, the DNA is TGTGCCAGTAGTGTTGACAGGGTTCAGCCCCGGCATTTT. Protein: CASSVDRVQPRHF.

This clonotype was seen repeatedly, ten times or more. The chain links TRBV6-1 to TRBJ1-3, with D tentatively TRBD1 (5 bases). Germline V gene data show CDR1 as MNHNS and CDR2 as SASEGT. V was cut by 6 bases and J by 0 bases, with 12 bases left in between. This CDR3 contains 15 residues. CDR3 DNA sequence: TGTGCCAGCAGCTACAGGCGCACCTCTGGAAACACCATATATTTT. Amino acid sequence: CASSYRRTSGNTIYF.

The CDR3 spells CSAREAKDRLPHGYTF. The CDR3 region has the DNA TGCAGTGCTAGAGAGGCCAAGGACAGATTACCTCATGGCTACACCTTC. The rearrangement joins TRBV20-1 to TRBJ1-2; tentative D call: TRBD1 (6 bases). Germline CDR1 and CDR2: DFQATT and SNEGSKA (reference sequence). This CDR3 has 16 amino acids. Trimming removed 0 bases at V and 6 bases at J, with 20 bases between.

The table lists this clonotype with a count of one. The chain combines TRBV18 with TRBJ2-1; D might be TRBD1 (5 bases). V lost 6 bases and J lost 2, with 14 bases in between. CDR3 length: 15 residues. CDR1 and CDR2 from the germline V gene are KGHSH and LQKENI. In nucleotides, the CDR3 is TGTGCCAGCTCCCCTGATTGGGGCGCCTACAATGAGCAGTTCTTC. Encoded protein: CASSPDWGAYNEQFF.

This clonotype has only a few counts. The DNA for the CDR3 is TGTGCTAGTGGTTACGGACACAACAATGAGCAGTTCTTC. It yields the protein CASGYGHNNEQFF. V gene TRBV12-5 combines with J gene TRBJ2-1; a weak D match, TRBD1 (5 bases). The CDR3 runs to 13 residues. The V end lost 4 bases, the J end lost 5 bases, and 9 bases lay between the germline ends. Germline V lookup: CDR1 LGHNT, CDR2 FRNRAP. The entire variable domain, with the rest obtained from reference TRBV12-5 and TRBJ2-1, is as follows: DARVTQTPRHKVTEMGQEVTMRCQPILGHNTVFWYRQTMMQGLELLAYFRNRAPLDDSGMPKDRFSAEMPDATLATLKIQPSEPRDSAVYFCASGYGHNNEQFFGPGTRLTVL.

The chain has TRBV9 and TRBJ2-1; D tentatively fits TRBD1 or TRBD2 (5 bases each). The ends were cut back, 2 bases at V and 2 bases at J, with 5 bases in the middle. Germline loops: CDR1 SGDLS, CDR2 YYNGEE. The CDR3 spans 13 residues. The CDR3 is CASSVGAYNEQFF. Written as DNA, the CDR3 is TGTGCCAGCAGCGTGGGGGCCTACAATGAGCAGTTCTTC.

This clonotype was detected a few times. The chain recombines TRBV6-2 or TRBV6-3 with TRBJ1-5; 10 nucleotides agree with TRBD1. Germline-derived CDR1 and CDR2 are MNHEY and SVGEGT. CDR3 length: 15 amino acids. V was pared by 6 bases and J by 6 bases, with 8 bases of the junction left unmatched. The CDR3 loop is CASSLDRGLGQPQHF. The CDR3 coding sequence is TGTGCCAGCAGCCTCGACAGGGGGCTTGGTCAGCCCCAGCATTTT.